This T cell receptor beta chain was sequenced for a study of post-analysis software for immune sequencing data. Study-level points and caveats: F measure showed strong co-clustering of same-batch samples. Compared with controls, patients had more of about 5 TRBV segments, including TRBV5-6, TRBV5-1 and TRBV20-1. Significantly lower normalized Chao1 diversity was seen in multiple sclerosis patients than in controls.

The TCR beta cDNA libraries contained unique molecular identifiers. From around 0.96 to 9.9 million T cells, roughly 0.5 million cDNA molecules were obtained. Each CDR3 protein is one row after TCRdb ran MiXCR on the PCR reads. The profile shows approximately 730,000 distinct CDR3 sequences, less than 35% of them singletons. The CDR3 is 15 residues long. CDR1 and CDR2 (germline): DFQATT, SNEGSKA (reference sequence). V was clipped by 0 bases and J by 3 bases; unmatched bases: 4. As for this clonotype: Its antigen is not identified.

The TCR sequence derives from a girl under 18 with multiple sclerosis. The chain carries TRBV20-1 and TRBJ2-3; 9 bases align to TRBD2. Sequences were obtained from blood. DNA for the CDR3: TGCAGTGCTAGAGATGTAGCGGGGGCTACAGATACGCAGTATTTT. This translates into CSARDVAGATDTQYF.